These 18 T cell receptor beta chains were sequenced from one sample in a study of identical twins. TCRdb recomputed calls from the 5' RACE reads with MiXCR, one row per CDR3 protein. The table shows some 200,000 distinct CDR3 sequences, with around 8.1% occurring only once. These records were also assigned to another study, of yellow fever vaccine responses in identical twins.

Sequenced input: memory (CD45RO+) T cells sorted from blood. These receptors were taken from a woman between 18 and 29 years old in good health.

This clonotype has more than one count but fewer than ten. V and J are TRBV5-1 and TRBJ2-3, with 7 bases lining up with TRBD1. J was trimmed by 4 bases and V by 4 bases; bases with no gene match: 6. This CDR3 contains 14 residues. Germline CDR1 SGHRS, CDR2 YFSETQ. CDR3: CASSDSDRADTQYF. DNA of the CDR3: TGCGCCAGCAGCGATTCCGACAGGGCAGATACGCAGTATTTT.

The CDR3 here is CATSNPGRDYNEQFF. CDR3 DNA: TGTGCCACCAGTAACCCCGGTAGGGACTACAATGAGCAGTTCTTC. The rearrangement uses TRBV24-1 and TRBJ2-1; D gene unclear. Germline CDR1 and CDR2: KGHDR and SFDVKD. The CDR3 covers 15 residues. V lost 6 bases and J 3 bases, leaving 14 bases between the germline ends.

In this sample, this clonotype turned up many times. The V and J genes are TRBV5-1 and TRBJ2-7; perhaps D is TRBD1 or TRBD2 (5 bases each). This CDR3 has 15 residues. The germline gives CDR1 SGHRS, CDR2 YFSETQ. Trimming shortened V by 4 bases and J by 9 bases, and 23 bases separated the two germline ends. CDR3 DNA sequence: TGCGCCAGCAGCGATACCGGGACGGCGGCCTTAGTGCAGTACTTC. It specifies CASSDTGTAALVQYF.

In this sample, this clonotype turned up a few times. The chain carries TRBV7-2 and TRBJ2-7; 13 bases are a match to TRBD2. V lost 5 bases, J lost 4 bases, and 5 bases stayed unmatched. The germline gives CDR1 SGHTA, CDR2 FQGNSA. The CDR3 spans 15 residues. CDR3 nucleotides: TGTGCCAGCAGCACTAGCGGGGGGGCCGGATACGAGCAGTACTTC. This codes for CASSTSGGAGYEQYF. Together with reference TRBV7-2 and TRBJ2-7, the CDR3 gives the full variable domain: GAGVSQSPSNKVTEKGKDVELRCDPISGHTALYWYRQSLGQGLEFLIYFQGNSAPDKSGLPSDRFSAERTGGSVSTLTIQRTQQEDSAVYLCASSTSGGAGYEQYFGPGTRLTVT.

This clonotype appeared a few times. The chain links TRBV7-2 to TRBJ2-1, with 8 bases aligning to TRBD2. This CDR3 contains 16 residues. Germline lookup yields CDR1 SGHTA and CDR2 FQGNSA. The V gene end was trimmed by 3 bases and the J gene end by 6 bases; junction bases not matched to a gene: 10. In DNA form, the CDR3 reads TGTGCCAGCAGCTTGAGGGCGGGGGGCCTCTCCAATGAGCAGTTCTTC. The encoded protein is CASSLRAGGLSNEQFF.

CDR3 in DNA: TGTGCCAGCAGCCCCGGACAGGGTGGGACCTACGAGCAGTACTTC. Amino acids: CASSPGQGGTYEQYF. This chain joins TRBV7-9 and TRBJ2-7; 8 bases match TRBD1. The CDR3 loop spans 15 amino acids. The germline gives CDR1 SEHNR, CDR2 FQNEAQ (reference sequence). J lost 2 bases, V lost 5 bases, and 8 bases had no gene match.

The rearrangement uses TRBV7-9 and TRBJ2-2; the match to TRBD1 covers 8 bases. CDR1 and CDR2 from the germline V gene are SEHNR and FQNEAQ (reference sequence). The CDR3 is 15 amino acids. The J segment lost 4 bases and the V segment lost 5 bases, leaving 6 bases of the junction unmatched. Written as DNA, the CDR3 is TGTGCCAGCAGCAAAGGACAGGGTACCACCGGGGAGCTGTTTTTT. It is translated as CASSKGQGTTGELFF. Combining the CDR3 with reference TRBV7-9 and TRBJ2-2 gives the whole variable domain DTGVSQNPRHKITKRGQNVTFRCDPISEHNRLYWYRQTLGQGPEFLTYFQNEAQLEKSRLLSDRFSAERPKGSFSTLEIQRTEQGDSAMYLCASSKGQGTTGELFFGEGSRLTVL.

In this sample, this clonotype turned up a few times. The chain links TRBV6-2 or TRBV6-3 to TRBJ1-2, with D possibly being TRBD1 (5 bases). The CDR3 length is 14 residues. V lost 2 bases, J lost 4 bases, and 11 bases lay in between. Germline V gene lookup returns CDR1 MNHEY and CDR2 SVGEGT. CDR3 protein: CASSYHTGGYGYTF. The CDR3 nucleotides read TGTGCCAGCAGTTACCACACAGGAGGCTATGGCTACACCTTC.

This clonotype was seen more than once but under ten times. The chain employs TRBV4-2 and TRBJ1-6; tentatively, D is TRBD1 (5 bases). V was shortened by 0 bases and J by 7 bases, with 13 bases between the two germline ends. The germline V gene encodes CDR1 LGHNA and CDR2 YNFKEQ. The CDR3 is 16 residues long. CDR3 nucleotides: TGTGCCAGCAGCCAAGATGGCCAGGGTCAGAATTCACCCCTCCACTTT. As protein: CASSQDGQGQNSPLHF.

This clonotype was detected only a few times. The V and J genes are TRBV10-3 and TRBJ1-6, with D maybe TRBD1 (6 bases). The germline CDR1 and CDR2 sequences are ENHRY and SYGVKD. The V and J ends lost 4 bases and 9 bases respectively, with 16 bases between them. There are 15 residues in the CDR3. The CDR3 coding sequence is TGTGCCATCAGTGGACAAGGAAGAGGGGGTTCACCCCTCCACTTT. This sequence encodes CAISGQGRGGSPLHF.

The chain carries TRBV5-4 and TRBJ2-5; 8 nucleotides match TRBD2. The germline CDR1 and CDR2 sequences are SGHNT and YYREEE (reference sequence). This CDR3 contains 16 residues. With 0 bases clipped from V and 0 bases from J, the junction kept 4 bases outside the gene matches. The CDR3 region has the DNA TGTGCCAGCAGCTTGGGGTTTAGCGGGGACCAAGAGACCCAGTACTTC. Its translation: CASSLGFSGDQETQYF. Complete variable domain (other parts from reference TRBV5-4 and TRBJ2-5): ETGVTQSPTHLIKTRGQQVTLRCSSQSGHNTVSWYQQALGQGPQFIFQYYREEENGRGNFPPRFSGLQFPNYSSELNVNALELDDSALYLCASSLGFSGDQETQYFGPGTRLLVL.

This clonotype was detected a few times. This rearrangement joins TRBV7-6 to TRBJ1-1; D gene uncertain. The germline gives CDR1 SGHVS, CDR2 FNYEAQ. The CDR3 consists of 13 residues. V was clipped by 1 base and J by 6 bases, with 9 bases between them. The CDR3, as DNA: TGTGCCAGCAGCTTAGACTCTCTTTCTGAAGCTTTCTTT. As protein: CASSLDSLSEAFF.

Ten or more counts support this clonotype. The rearrangement links TRBV20-1 to TRBJ2-1, with 8 bases that match TRBD2. V lost 5 bases and J lost 8; bases outside the gene matches: 17. CDR3 length: 16 amino acids. Germline V gene data show CDR1 as DFQATT and CDR2 as SNEGSKA (reference sequence). This CDR3 reads CSALKGLAGGADEQFF. In DNA form, the CDR3 reads TGCAGTGCTCTCAAAGGTCTCGCGGGGGGCGCGGATGAGCAGTTCTTC.

The sample holds many counts of this clonotype. The chain recombines TRBV12-3 or TRBV12-4 with TRBJ2-2, with D maybe TRBD2 (6 bases). This CDR3 contains 15 residues. V lost 6 bases, J lost 5 bases, and 16 bases lay in between. CDR3 region: CASRSSGLQTGELFF. DNA for the CDR3: TGTGCCAGCAGATCTTCGGGACTCCAAACCGGGGAGCTGTTTTTT.

This clonotype was recorded at least ten times. The V call is TRBV12-3 or TRBV12-4, the J call TRBJ2-3; a possible D gene is TRBD1 (5 bases). The CDR3 loop spans 14 amino acids. Between the trimmed V and J ends, which lost 7 bases and 1 base, there was a span of 12 bases. DNA of the CDR3: TGTGCCAGCAACCAGAGGACACGCACAGATACGCAGTATTTT. Translated: CASNQRTRTDTQYF.

The chain couples TRBV27 to TRBJ2-1; D possibly corresponds to TRBD2 (7 bases). CDR3 size: 15 residues. Trimming removed 6 bases from V and 7 bases from J, with 19 bases in between. Per germline, CDR1 MNHEY and CDR2 SMNVEV (reference sequence). As DNA, the CDR3 is TGTGCCAGCAGACCCCGCGCGGGGGCAATTAATGAGCAGTTCTTC. Protein product: CASRPRAGAINEQFF.

The sample holds many counts of this clonotype. V and J are TRBV3-1 and TRBJ1-5, with D unresolved. Germline V gives CDR1 LGHDT, CDR2 YNNKEL (reference sequence). Trimming took off 4 bases at V and 7 bases at J, with 11 bases between the two ends. The CDR3 spans 13 residues. CDR3: CASSRALGQPQHF. CDR3 DNA sequence: TGTGCCAGCAGCCGGGCGCTGGGACAGCCCCAGCATTTT. Full variable domain (rest looked up from reference TRBV3-1 and TRBJ1-5): DTAVSQTPKYLVTQMGNDKSIKCEQNLGHDTMYWYKQDSKKFLKIMFSYNNKELIINETVPNRFSPKSPDKAHLNLHINSLELGDSAVYFCASSRALGQPQHFGDGTRLSIL.

This clonotype was counted only a few times. The chain uses TRBV6-2 or TRBV6-3 and TRBJ2-7; perhaps TRBD1 as D (6 bases). Trimming took off 2 bases at V and 2 bases at J, with 10 bases between the two ends. This CDR3 region has 14 residues. Germline CDR1 and CDR2: MNHEY and SVGEGT. For the CDR3, the DNA is TGTGCCAGCAGTTACGGGGGCTTTGCCTACGAGCAGTACTTC. It encodes CASSYGGFAYEQYF.